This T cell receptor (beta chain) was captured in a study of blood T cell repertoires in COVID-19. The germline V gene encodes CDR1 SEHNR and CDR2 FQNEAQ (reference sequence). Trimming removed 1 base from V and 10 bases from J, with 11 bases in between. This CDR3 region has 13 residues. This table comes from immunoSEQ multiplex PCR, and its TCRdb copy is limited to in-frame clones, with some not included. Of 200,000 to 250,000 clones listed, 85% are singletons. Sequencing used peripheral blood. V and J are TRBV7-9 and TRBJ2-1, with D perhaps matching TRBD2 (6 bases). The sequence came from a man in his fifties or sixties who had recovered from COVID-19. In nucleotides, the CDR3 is TGTGCCAGCAGCTTAGGTTGGGGGAGGGAGCAGTTCTTC. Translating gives CASSLGWGREQFF.